The sequence of this T cell receptor (beta chain) was determined in a study of T cell repertoires in cytomegalovirus infection. Across the whole study: Matching HLA type, along with CMV infection, was indicated by public TCR beta signatures. Study-level results: Pooled public TCR beta family frequency picked out CMV carriers with the relevant HLA. Dominating the ex vivo response were HLA-C-restricted CMV-specific TCR beta clonotypes.

Points on this clonotype: Its cognate antigen is unknown.

TCRdb reprocessed the reads via MiXCR and lists one record per CDR3 protein. Of about 190,000 distinct CDR3 sequences in the sample, 28% were seen once. V was clipped by 6 bases and J by 9 bases; unmatched bases: 8. The germline V gene encodes CDR1 MNHGY and CDR2 SAAAGT. The CDR3 is 14 residues long. The chain couples TRBV6-8 to TRBJ1-6, with 7 bases matching TRBD1. The origin of this receptor is a human donor in good health (CMV status not recorded). Some clones in this sample may be carry-over from other donors' samples. The specimen was PBMCs. The chain's CDR3 is CASSRQGPGSPLHF. Here the CDR3 DNA reads TGTGCCAGCAGCCGACAGGGTCCTGGTTCACCCCTCCACTTT.